This T cell receptor beta chain was recorded in a study of identical twins. A universal primer site arose from template switching, and cDNA bore unique molecular identifiers. Via MiXCR, TCRdb re-called the 5' RACE reads, giving one row per CDR3 protein. Counted here are hundreds of thousands of distinct CDR3 sequences, over 8.5% occurring once; the ten biggest clones make up 0.75% to 1%. About this clonotype: Its matching antigen is unknown.

Study-level results: Analyses based on zero insertions could be partly confounded by invariant MAIT and iNKT cells. Insertions ran lower in abundant cord blood beta clonotypes, though not in memory repertoires.

The data also belong to a second study, concerning yellow fever vaccine responses in identical twins.

The sequenced material came from PBMCs. The source is a woman between 18 and 30 years old in good health.

The CDR3 here is CASSPYDRGDTGELFF. Written as DNA, the CDR3 is TGTGCCAGCAGTCCGTACGACAGGGGAGACACCGGGGAGCTGTTTTTT. The gene calls are TRBV12-3 or TRBV12-4 and TRBJ2-2, with 8 bases matching TRBD1. The CDR3 loop spans 16 amino acids. V was clipped by 5 bases and J by 3 bases; unmatched bases: 8.